This T cell receptor (beta chain) was obtained from a study of blood T cell repertoires in COVID-19. On the study more broadly: COVID-19 samples from acute and convalescent phases originated in the United States, Italy and Spain. From T cells, B-cell-depleted T cells, or PBMCs came the material, which was cDNA or gDNA.

Trimming shortened V by 6 bases and J by 5 bases, and 10 bases separated the two germline ends. From germline, CDR1 is SNHLY and CDR2 FYNNEI. The CDR3 covers 12 residues. Per the original data handling: It was from reference gene primer amplification that nucleated cell counts were estimated. Clones were read by immunoSEQ multiplex PCR, and TCRdb kept only the in-frame ones, dropping some. Clonal size and the V and J genes are those of that table, whereas D and trimming came from the DNA. The repertoire holds over 200,000 clones, around four fifths seen once, with over 15% in the top ten. The genes are TRBV2 and TRBJ2-5; D is undetermined. The material sequenced was peripheral blood. The receptor's source is a woman of 80 years or more with active or convalescent COVID-19. The CDR3 DNA is TGTGCCAGCAGCCTAAACGGTGAGACCCAGTACTTC. Amino acid sequence: CASSLNGETQYF.